This T cell receptor (beta chain) was identified during a study of post-analysis software for immune sequencing data. Unique molecular identifiers were present in the TCR beta cDNA libraries. TCRdb used MiXCR to reprocess the PCR reads, holding one entry per CDR3 protein. Among 600,000 to 750,000 distinct CDR3 sequences listed, 59% were seen once. Study observations and caveats: In patients, about 5 TRBV segments were more frequent than in controls, with TRBV5-6, TRBV5-1 and TRBV20-1 among them.

With respect to this clonotype: Its antigen is currently unknown.

Per the germline V gene, CDR1 is SGHRS and CDR2 is YFSETQ. Trimming shortened V by 7 bases and J by 0 bases, and 13 bases separated the two germline ends. This CDR3 is 14 amino acids long. The specimen was blood. The rearrangement joins TRBV5-1 to TRBJ2-5, with D tentatively TRBD1 (5 bases). The clonotype comes from a girl aged 2-9 years with multiple sclerosis. CDR3: CASQGSGYQETQYF. CDR3 nucleotide sequence: TGCGCCAGCCAGGGTTCGGGTTACCAAGAGACCCAGTACTTC. Complete variable domain (other parts from reference TRBV5-1 and TRBJ2-5): KAGVTQTPRYLIKTRGQQVTLSCSPISGHRSVSWYQQTPGQGLQFLFEYFSETQRNKGNFPGRFSGRQFSNSRSEMNVSTLELGDSALYLCASQGSGYQETQYFGPGTRLLVL.